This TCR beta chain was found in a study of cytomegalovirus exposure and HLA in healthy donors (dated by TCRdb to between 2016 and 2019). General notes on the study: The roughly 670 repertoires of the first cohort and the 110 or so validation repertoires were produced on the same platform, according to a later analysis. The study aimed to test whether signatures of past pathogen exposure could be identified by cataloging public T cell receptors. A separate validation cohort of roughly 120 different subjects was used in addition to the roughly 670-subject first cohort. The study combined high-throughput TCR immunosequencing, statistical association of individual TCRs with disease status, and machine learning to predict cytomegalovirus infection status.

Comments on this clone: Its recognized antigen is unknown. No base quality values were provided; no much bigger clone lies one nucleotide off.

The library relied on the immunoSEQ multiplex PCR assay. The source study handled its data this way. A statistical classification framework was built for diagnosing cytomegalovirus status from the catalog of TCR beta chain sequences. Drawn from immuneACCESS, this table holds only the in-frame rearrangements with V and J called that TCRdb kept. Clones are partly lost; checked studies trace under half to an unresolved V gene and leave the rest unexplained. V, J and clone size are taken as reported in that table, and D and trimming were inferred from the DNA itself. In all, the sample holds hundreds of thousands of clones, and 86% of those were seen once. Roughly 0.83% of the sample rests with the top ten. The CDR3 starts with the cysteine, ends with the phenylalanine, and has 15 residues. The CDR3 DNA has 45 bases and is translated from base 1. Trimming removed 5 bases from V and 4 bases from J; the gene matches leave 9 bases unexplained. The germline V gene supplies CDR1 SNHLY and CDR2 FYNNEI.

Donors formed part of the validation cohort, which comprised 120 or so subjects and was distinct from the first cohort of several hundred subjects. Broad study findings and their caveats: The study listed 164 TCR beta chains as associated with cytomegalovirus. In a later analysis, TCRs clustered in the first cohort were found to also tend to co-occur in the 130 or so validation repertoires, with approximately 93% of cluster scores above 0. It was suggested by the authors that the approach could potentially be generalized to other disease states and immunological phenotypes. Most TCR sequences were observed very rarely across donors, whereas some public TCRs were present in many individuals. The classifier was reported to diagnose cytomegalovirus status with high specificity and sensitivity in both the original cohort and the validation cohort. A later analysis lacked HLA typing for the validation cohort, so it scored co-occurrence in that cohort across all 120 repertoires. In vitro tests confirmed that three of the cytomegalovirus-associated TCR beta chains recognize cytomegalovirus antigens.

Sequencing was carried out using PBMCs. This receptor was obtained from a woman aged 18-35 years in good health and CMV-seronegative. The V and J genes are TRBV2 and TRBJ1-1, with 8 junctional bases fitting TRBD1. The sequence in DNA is TGTGCCAGCAGTTACACGCCCACAGGGGGCACTGAAGCTTTCTTT. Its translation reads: CASSYTPTGGTEAFF. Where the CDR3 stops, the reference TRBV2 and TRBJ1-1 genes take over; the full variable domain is EPEVTQTPSHQVTQMGQEVILRCVPISNHLYFYWYRQILGQKVEFLVSFYNNEISEKSEIFDDQFSVERPDGSNFTLKIRSTKLEDSAMYFCASSYTPTGGTEAFFGQGTRLTVV.